This is a list of T cell receptor beta chains from one sample in a study of shared clonotypes between healthy human individuals. Sequencing was performed with immunoSEQ multiplex PCR; in TCRdb, only in-frame clones are kept and a portion is missing. The sample lists some 2,100,000 clones; 85% to 95% were seen once. Sequences were obtained from naive CD8+ T cells from PBMCs. Receptor source: a man aged 18 to 35 in good health. Some clones in this sample may be carry-over from other donors' samples. CDR3s include the opening cysteine and the closing phenylalanine or tryptophan. A D gene is named only where the DNA matches it firmly. Clone size is not always given. Where it is, it says once, few, many or a class for expanded clones.

V	size	D	J	DNA	CDR3
TRBV7-3	NA	NA	TRBJ2-1	TGTGCCAGCAGCCCGGGCAGGGTCTGGTATGAGCAGTTCTTC	CASSPGRVWYEQFF
TRBV11-3	NA	NA	TRBJ2-7	TGTGCCAGCAGCTCCGGGACATCGATGGGGCAGTACTTC	CASSSGTSMGQYF
TRBV10-3	NA	TRBD2	TRBJ2-7	TGTGCCATCAAGTCTACTAGCGGGAGTCCCAACGAGCAGTACTTC	CAIKSTSGSPNEQYF
TRBV18	NA	TRBD1	TRBJ2-7	TGTGCCAGCTCGCCACGGGACAGGGGGGACGAGCAGTACTTC	CASSPRDRGDEQYF
TRBV7-2	once	TRBD2	TRBJ2-1	TGTGCCAGCAGCTTAGTTCTCGGACTAGTTTACAATGAGCAGTTCTTC	CASSLVLGLVYNEQFF
TRBV27	NA	TRBD1	TRBJ2-4	TGTGCCAGCAGTCTAAGACAGGGGGAGGACATTCAGTACTTC	CASSLRQGEDIQYF
TRBV7-8	NA	NA	TRBJ1-1	TGTGCCAGCAGCTTAGGTGAGGGGGAAATGGACACTGAAGCTTTCTTT	CASSLGEGEMDTEAFF
TRBV4-3	NA	NA	TRBJ1-1	TGCGCCAGCAGCCTTACAGGGCAGGGAAGGGGGAACACTGAAGCTTTCTTT	CASSLTGQGRGNTEAFF
TRBV30	NA	TRBD1	TRBJ1-2	TGTGCCTGGAGGGGTGACAGGGAGTATGGCTACACCTTC	CAWRGDREYGYTF
TRBV18	NA	NA	TRBJ2-1	TGTGCCAGCTCACGCACCCAGGGCTACGGCTCCTACAATGAGCAGTTCTTC	CASSRTQGYGSYNEQFF
TRBV28	once	NA	TRBJ1-1	TGTGCCAGCAATCCCGGGCCCCCGGGCACTGAAGCTTTCTTT	CASNPGPPGTEAFF
TRBV28	NA	TRBD1	TRBJ1-4	TGTGCCAGCAGTTACCACAGGGGGACTAATGAAAAACTGTTTTTT	CASSYHRGTNEKLFF
TRBV7-3	NA	TRBD2	TRBJ2-2	TGTGCCAGCAGCTCCGCGGGAGGGCCTAACACCGGGGAGCTGTTTTTT	CASSSAGGPNTGELFF
TRBV6-6	NA	NA	TRBJ2-7	TGTGCCAGCAGTTACTCCGCTGGGGGCTACGAGCAGTACTTC	CASSYSAGGYEQYF
TRBV11-2	NA	TRBD2	TRBJ2-5	TGTGCCAGCAGCTCCCCGCGGTGGGAGGGAGAGACCCAGTACTTC	CASSSPRWEGETQYF
TRBV7-9	once	TRBD2	TRBJ2-1	TGTGCCAGCAGCACCGGGACTATCTACAATGAGCAGTTCTTC	CASSTGTIYNEQFF
TRBV12-5	NA	NA	TRBJ2-7	TGTGCTAGTGCCTCCGGATACGAGCAGTACTTC	CASASGYEQYF
TRBV11-2	NA	NA	TRBJ2-7	TGTGCCAGCAGCTTAGTTGGGGGGAATTCCGAGCAGTACTTC	CASSLVGGNSEQYF
TRBV11-2	NA	TRBD2	TRBJ2-1	TGTGCCAGCAGCCTTCAAGCGGGAGGGCGGCATGAGCAGTTCTTC	CASSLQAGGRHEQFF
TRBV6-5	NA	NA	TRBJ2-7	TGTGCCAGCAGTTTAGGCCGGACAAGGCCCTACGAGCAGTACTTC	CASSLGRTRPYEQYF
TRBV7-3	NA	NA	TRBJ2-1	TGTGCCAGCAGCCCAAGGCGACGGGAGAGCTCCTACAATGAGCAGTTCTTC	CASSPRRRESSYNEQFF
TRBV9	NA	NA	TRBJ1-1	TGTGCCAGCAGCGTAGGCGACAGTAGCACTGAAGCTTTCTTT	CASSVGDSSTEAFF